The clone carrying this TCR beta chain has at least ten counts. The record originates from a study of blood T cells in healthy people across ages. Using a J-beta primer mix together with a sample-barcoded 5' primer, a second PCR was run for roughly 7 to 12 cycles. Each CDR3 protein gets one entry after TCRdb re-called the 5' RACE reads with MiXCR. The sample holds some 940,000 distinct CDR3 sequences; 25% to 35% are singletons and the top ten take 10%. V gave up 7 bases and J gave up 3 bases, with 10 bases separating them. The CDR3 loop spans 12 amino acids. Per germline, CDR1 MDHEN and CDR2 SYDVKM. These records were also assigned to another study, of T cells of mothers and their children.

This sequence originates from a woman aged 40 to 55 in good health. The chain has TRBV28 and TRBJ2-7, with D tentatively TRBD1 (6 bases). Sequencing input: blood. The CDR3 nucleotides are TGTGCCAGCACCGCCAGGGGCTACGAGCAGTACTTC. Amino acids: CASTARGYEQYF. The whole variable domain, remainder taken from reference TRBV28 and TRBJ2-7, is DVKVTQSSRYLVKRTGEKVFLECVQDMDHENMFWYRQDPGLGLRLIYFSYDVKMKEKGDIPEGYSVSREKKERFSLILESASTNQTSMYLCASTARGYEQYFGPGTRLTVT.